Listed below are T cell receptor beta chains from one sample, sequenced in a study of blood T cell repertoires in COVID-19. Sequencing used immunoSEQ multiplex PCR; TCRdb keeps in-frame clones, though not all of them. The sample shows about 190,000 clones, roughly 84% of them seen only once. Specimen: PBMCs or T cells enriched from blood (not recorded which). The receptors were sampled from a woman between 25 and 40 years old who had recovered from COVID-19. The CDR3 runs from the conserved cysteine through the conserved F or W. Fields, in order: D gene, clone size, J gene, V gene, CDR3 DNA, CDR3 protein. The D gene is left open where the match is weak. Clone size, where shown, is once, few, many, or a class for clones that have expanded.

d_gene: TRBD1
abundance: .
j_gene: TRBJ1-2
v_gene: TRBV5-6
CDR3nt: TGTGCCAGCAGCTTGGCCTGGGCAGGGGGCTCGTATGGCTACACCTTC
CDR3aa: CASSLAWAGGSYGYTF

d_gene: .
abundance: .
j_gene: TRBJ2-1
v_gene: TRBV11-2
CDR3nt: TGTGCCAGCAGCCGCCCGGTTAGCTACAATGAGCAGTTCTTC
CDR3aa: CASSRPVSYNEQFF

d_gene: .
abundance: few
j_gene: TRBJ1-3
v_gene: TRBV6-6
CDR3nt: TGTGCCAGCAGCACCACAGCAGGGGGAAACACCATATATTTT
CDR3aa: CASSTTAGGNTIYF

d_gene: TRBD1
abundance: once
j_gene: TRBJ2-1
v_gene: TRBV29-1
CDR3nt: TGCAGCGGCTTTACAGGGGACTCCTACAATGAGCAGTTCTTC
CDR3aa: CSGFTGDSYNEQFF

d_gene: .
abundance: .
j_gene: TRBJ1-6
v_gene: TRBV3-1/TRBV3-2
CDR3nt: TGTGCCAGCAGCCAAGTTATAGATTCACCCCTCCACTTT
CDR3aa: CASSQVIDSPLHF

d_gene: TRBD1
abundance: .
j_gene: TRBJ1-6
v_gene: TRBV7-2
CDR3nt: TGTGCCAGCAGCTCACAGGGACAGGGGGCCTATAATTCACCCCTCCACTTT
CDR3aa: CASSSQGQGAYNSPLHF

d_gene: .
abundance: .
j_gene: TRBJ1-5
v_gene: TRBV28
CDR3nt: TGTGCCAGCAGGGTTTCGGGCAATCAGCCCCAGCATTTT
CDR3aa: CASRVSGNQPQHF

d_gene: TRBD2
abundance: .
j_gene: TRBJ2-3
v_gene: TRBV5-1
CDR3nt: TGCGCCAGCAGTTTGTTGGGCGGGGGGGCCGGAACAGATACGCAGTATTTT
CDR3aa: CASSLLGGGAGTDTQYF

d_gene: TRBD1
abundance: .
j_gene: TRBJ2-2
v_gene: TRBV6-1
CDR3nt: TGTGCCAGTTTCCCGGGACAGGGATCCGGGGAGCTGTTTTTT
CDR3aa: CASFPGQGSGELFF

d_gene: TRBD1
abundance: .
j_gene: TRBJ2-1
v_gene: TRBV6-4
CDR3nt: TGTGCCAGCAGTGACTCGACAGGGGTTGGTGAGCAGTTCTTC
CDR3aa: CASSDSTGVGEQFF

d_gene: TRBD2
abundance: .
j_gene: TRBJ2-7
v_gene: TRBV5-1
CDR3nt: TGCGCCAGCAGCACTAGCGGCATAACCTACGAGCAGTACTTC
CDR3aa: CASSTSGITYEQYF

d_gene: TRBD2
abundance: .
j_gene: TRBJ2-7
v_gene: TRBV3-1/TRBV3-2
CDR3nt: TGTGCCAGCAGCCAAGATCGGACTAGCGGGAGGGAGCAGTACTTC
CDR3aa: CASSQDRTSGREQYF

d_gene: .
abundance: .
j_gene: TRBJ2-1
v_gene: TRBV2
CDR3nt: TGTGCCAGCAGTCAACAGAGAACTTACAATGAGCAGTTCTTC
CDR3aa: CASSQQRTYNEQFF

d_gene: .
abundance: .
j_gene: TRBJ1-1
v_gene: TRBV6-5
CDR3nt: TGTGCCAGCAGTACAGGGCTCGGCACTGAAGCTTTCTTT
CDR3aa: CASSTGLGTEAFF

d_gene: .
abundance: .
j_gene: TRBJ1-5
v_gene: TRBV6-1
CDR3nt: TGTGCCAGCAGTGAAGTAATCTCGGCGACAGAAAAAGGCAATCAGCCCCAGCATTTT
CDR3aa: CASSEVISATEKGNQPQHF

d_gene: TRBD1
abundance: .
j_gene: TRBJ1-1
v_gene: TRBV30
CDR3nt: TGTGCCTGGAGGAACGGACAGGGGGCCCCTGAAGCTTTCTTT
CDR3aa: CAWRNGQGAPEAFF

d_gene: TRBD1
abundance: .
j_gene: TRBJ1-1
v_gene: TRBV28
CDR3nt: TGTGCCAGCAAAACAGGGGGCCACACTGAAGCTTTCTTT
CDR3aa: CASKTGGHTEAFF

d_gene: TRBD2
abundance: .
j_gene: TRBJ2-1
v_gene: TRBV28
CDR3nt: TGTGCCAGCACGGGGAGCGGGGGGGCCCACAATGAGCAGTTCTTC
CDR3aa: CASTGSGGAHNEQFF

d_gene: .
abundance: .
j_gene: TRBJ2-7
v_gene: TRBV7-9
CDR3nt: TGTGCCAGCAGCTTACCCGGGACAAACTACGAGCAGTACTTC
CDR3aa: CASSLPGTNYEQYF

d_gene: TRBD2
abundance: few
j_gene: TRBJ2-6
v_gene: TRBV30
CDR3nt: TGTGCCTGGAGTGTACGGGGGGGATTGGCCAACGTCCTGACTTTC
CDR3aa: CAWSVRGGLANVLTF